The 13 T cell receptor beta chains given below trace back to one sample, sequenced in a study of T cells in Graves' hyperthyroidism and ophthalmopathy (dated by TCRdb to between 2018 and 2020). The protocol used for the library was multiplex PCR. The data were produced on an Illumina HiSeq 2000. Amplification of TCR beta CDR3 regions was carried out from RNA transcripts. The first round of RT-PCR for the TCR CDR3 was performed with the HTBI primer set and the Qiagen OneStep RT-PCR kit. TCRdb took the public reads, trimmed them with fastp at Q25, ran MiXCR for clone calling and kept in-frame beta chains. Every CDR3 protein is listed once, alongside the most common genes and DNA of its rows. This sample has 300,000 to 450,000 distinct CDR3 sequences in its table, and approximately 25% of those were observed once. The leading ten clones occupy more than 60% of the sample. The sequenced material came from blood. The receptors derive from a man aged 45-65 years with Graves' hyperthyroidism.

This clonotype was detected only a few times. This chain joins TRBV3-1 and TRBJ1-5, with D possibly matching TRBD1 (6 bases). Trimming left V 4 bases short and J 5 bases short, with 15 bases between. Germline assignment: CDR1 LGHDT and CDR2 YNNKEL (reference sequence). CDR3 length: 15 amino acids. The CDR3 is CASSRDTRGDQPQHF. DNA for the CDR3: TGTGCCAGCAGCCGGGACACCCGAGGAGATCAGCCCCAGCATTTT. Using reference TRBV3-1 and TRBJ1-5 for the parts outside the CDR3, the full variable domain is DTAVSQTPKYLVTQMGNDKSIKCEQNLGHDTMYWYKQDSKKFLKIMFSYNNKELIINETVPNRFSPKSPDKAHLNLHINSLELGDSAVYFCASSRDTRGDQPQHFGDGTRLSIL.

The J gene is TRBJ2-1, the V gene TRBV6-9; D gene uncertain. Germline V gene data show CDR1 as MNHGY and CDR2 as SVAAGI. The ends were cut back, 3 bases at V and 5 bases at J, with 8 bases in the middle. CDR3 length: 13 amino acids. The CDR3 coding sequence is TGTGCCAGCAGTTACAACGCTCACAATGAGCAGTTCTTC. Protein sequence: CASSYNAHNEQFF.

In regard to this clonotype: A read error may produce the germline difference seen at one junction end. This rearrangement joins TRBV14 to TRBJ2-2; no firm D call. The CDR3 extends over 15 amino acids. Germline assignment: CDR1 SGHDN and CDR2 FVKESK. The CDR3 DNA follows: TGTACCAGCAGCCAAGAACATTGGGTCACCGGGGAGCTGTTTTTT. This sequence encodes CTSSQEHWVTGELFF.

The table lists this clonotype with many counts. This chain's CDR3 is CASSLRVGLEYQEYF. DNA of the CDR3: TGTGCCAGCAGCTTAAGGGTGGGACTAGAATATCAGGAGTACTTC. The rearrangement links TRBV7-3 to TRBJ2-7, with 8 nucleotides matching TRBD2. From germline, CDR1 is SGHTA and CDR2 FQGTGA. CDR3 length equals 15 residues. After removal of 1 base from V and 11 bases from J, the junction contained 13 bases not matched to a gene.

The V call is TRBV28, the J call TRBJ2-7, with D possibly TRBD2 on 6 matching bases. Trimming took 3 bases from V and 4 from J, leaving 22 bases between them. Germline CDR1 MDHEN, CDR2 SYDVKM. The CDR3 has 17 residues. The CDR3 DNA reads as TGTGCCAGCAGTTTGACCCCCCTAGCGACAGTTTTTTACGAGCAGTACTTC. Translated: CASSLTPLATVFYEQYF.

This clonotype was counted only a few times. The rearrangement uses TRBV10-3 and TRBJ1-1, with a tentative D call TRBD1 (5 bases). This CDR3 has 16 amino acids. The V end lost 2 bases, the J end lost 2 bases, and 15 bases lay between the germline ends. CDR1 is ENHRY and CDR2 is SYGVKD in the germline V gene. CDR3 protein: CAISESHRIINTEAFF. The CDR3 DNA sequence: TGTGCCATCAGTGAGAGCCACAGGATTATAAACACTGAAGCTTTCTTT.

CDR3 bases: TGTGCCAGCAGCCCCATGGGTCGAGAGAGGTACGAGCAGTACTTC. This encodes CASSPMGRERYEQYF. The V and J genes are TRBV7-9 and TRBJ2-7; D unresolved. Germline values: CDR1 SEHNR, CDR2 FQNEAQ (reference sequence). CDR3 length: 15 amino acids. Trimming removed 5 bases from V and 4 bases from J, with 18 bases in between.

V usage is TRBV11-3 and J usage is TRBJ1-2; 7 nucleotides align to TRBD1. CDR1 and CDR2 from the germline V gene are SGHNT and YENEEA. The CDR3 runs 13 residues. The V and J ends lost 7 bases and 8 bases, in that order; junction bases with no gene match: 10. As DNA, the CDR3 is TGTGCCAGCACTCAGGGGGGACTCAGGGGCTACACCTTC. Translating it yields CASTQGGLRGYTF. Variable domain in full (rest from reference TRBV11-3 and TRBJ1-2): EAGVVQSPRYKIIEKKQPVAFWCNPISGHNTLYWYLQNLGQGPELLIRYENEEAVDDSQLPKDRFSAERLKGVDSTLKIQPAELGDSAVYLCASTQGGLRGYTFGSGTRLTVV.

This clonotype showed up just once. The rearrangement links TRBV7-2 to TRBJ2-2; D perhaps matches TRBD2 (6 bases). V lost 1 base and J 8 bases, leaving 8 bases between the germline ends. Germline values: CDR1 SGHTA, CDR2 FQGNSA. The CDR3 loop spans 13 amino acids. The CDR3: CASSLVGRGELFF. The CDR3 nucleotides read TGTGCCAGCAGCTTAGTGGGGAGGGGGGAGCTGTTTTTT.

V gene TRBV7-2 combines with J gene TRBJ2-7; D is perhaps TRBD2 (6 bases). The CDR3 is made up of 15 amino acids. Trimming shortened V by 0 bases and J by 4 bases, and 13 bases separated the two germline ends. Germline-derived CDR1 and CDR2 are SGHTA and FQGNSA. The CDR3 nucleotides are TGTGCCAGCAGCTTAGCGGCGGGATCTAAGTACGAGCAGTACTTC. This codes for CASSLAAGSKYEQYF.

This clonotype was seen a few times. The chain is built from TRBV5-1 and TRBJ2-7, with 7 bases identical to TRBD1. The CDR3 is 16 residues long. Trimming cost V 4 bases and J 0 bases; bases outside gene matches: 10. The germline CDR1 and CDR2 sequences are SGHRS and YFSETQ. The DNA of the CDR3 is TGCGCCAGCAGCCGAACGGGACAGAAAGTCTCCTACGAGCAGTACTTC. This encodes CASSRTGQKVSYEQYF.

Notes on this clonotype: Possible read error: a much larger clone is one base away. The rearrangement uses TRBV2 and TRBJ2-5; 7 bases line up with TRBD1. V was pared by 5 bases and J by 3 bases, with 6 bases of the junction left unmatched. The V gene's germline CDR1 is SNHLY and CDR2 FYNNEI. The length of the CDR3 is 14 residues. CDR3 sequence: CASSQQGMEETQYF. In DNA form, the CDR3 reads TGTGCCAGCAGTCAACAGGGGATGGAAGAGACCCAGTACTTC. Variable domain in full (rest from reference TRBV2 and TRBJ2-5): EPEVTQTPSHQVTQMGQEVILRCVPISNHLYFYWYRQILGQKVEFLVSFYNNEISEKSEIFDDQFSVERPDGSNFTLKIRSTKLEDSAMYFCASSQQGMEETQYFGPGTRLLVL.

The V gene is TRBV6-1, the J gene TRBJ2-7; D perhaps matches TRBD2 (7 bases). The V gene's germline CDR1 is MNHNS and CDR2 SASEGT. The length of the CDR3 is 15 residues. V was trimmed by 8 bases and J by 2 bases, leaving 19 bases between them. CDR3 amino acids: CASRGAAHLTYEQYF. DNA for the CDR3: TGTGCCAGCCGGGGGGCAGCTCATCTCACCTACGAGCAGTACTTC.